This T cell receptor beta chain derives from a study of PD-1 blockade in classical Hodgkin lymphoma. General study results and limits: Newly diagnosed patients had baseline TCR diversity that was reportedly lower than that of healthy donors. Causes of the repertoire differences remain undefined, possibly disease activity or prior therapy.

Repertoires were generated with immunoSEQ multiplex PCR, while TCRdb's copy carries only in-frame clones and drops some. The data show 20,000 to 25,000 clones, with 85% to 95% seen just once and over 0.4% held by the top ten. Sample time point: newly diagnosed, previously untreated cHL patient sample. Investigators isolated CD4+ T cells from thawed PBMCs through magnetic negative selection. Comparison came from newly diagnosed, untreated classical Hodgkin lymphoma PBMCs. Germline CDR1 and CDR2: MNHNS and SASEGT. The CDR3 length is 15 residues. Deletions cut 2 bases from V and 4 bases from J, with 14 bases between. Regarding this clone: Its cognate antigen is unknown.

Sequencing used CD4+ T cells from blood. V and J are TRBV6-1 and TRBJ1-2; D unclear. This TCR was recovered from a human donor with classical Hodgkin lymphoma. The DNA of the CDR3 is TGTGCCAGCAGTGAAACAGTGGGTCGGAGCTATGGCTACACCTTC. It specifies CASSETVGRSYGYTF.